This T cell receptor beta chain comes out of a study of T cell changes during pregnancy in multiple sclerosis. V lost 3 bases and J lost 5; bases outside the gene matches: 3. Germline assignment: CDR1 SGHKS and CDR2 YYEKEE (reference sequence). The CDR3 spans 16 residues. TCRdb's table, derived via immunoSEQ multiplex PCR, lists solely in-frame clones and lacks some. The sample consists of approximately 51,000 clones, roughly 94% of them appearing once. Material: CD4+ T cells from peripheral blood mononuclear cells, obtained in the second trimester of pregnancy. V is TRBV5-5 and J is TRBJ2-2; the match to TRBD2 covers 14 bases. The sequence was collected from a female donor with multiple sclerosis, enrolled in a pregnancy study. CDR3 residues: CASSWTSGGLTGELFF. The CDR3, as DNA: TGTGCCAGCAGCTGGACTAGCGGGGGGTTAACCGGGGAGCTGTTTTTT.